This passage covers 12 T cell receptor beta chains from one sample sequenced in a study of blood T cell repertoires in COVID-19. This table comes from immunoSEQ multiplex PCR, and its TCRdb copy is limited to in-frame clones, with some not included. The data show about 130,000 clones, around 80% seen once. Source material: peripheral blood. Receptors originate from a man aged 40-49 years with active or convalescent COVID-19.

This clone showed up just once. V gene TRBV29-1 combines with J gene TRBJ1-4; 10 bases fit TRBD1. The ends lost 5 bases at V and 7 bases at J; junction bases unmatched: 4. The germline V gene encodes CDR1 SQVTM and CDR2 ANQGSEA. This CDR3 has 13 amino acids. The CDR3 DNA reads as TGCAGCGTTTTCCGGGACAGGGGTGAAAAACTGTTTTTT. Residues: CSVFRDRGEKLFF.

This chain links TRBV5-1 with TRBJ2-2, with D uncertain. CDR1 and CDR2 from the germline V gene are SGHRS and YFSETQ. This CDR3 has 14 residues. The V end lost 0 bases, the J end lost 4 bases, and 7 bases lay between the germline ends. The DNA for the CDR3 is TGCGCCAGCAGCTTGGCCTACAGCACCGGGGAGCTGTTTTTT. Translation gives CASSLAYSTGELFF.

V and J are TRBV7-2 and TRBJ2-1; tentative D call: TRBD2 (7 bases). The CDR3 runs to 16 residues. Germline V gene data show CDR1 as SGHTA and CDR2 as FQGNSA. V gave up 5 bases and J gave up 3 bases, with 17 bases separating them. The CDR3 bases are TGTGCCAGCAGCCCCCGGGCCGGGGGGCACTACAATGAGCAGTTCTTC. This translates into CASSPRAGGHYNEQFF. The full variable domain, rest sourced from reference TRBV7-2 and TRBJ2-1, is GAGVSQSPSNKVTEKGKDVELRCDPISGHTALYWYRQSLGQGLEFLIYFQGNSAPDKSGLPSDRFSAERTGGSVSTLTIQRTQQEDSAVYLCASSPRAGGHYNEQFFGPGTRLTVL.

The chain uses TRBV14 and TRBJ1-2; 9 bases fit TRBD1. Germline assignment: CDR1 SGHDN and CDR2 FVKESK. This CDR3 is 15 amino acids long. The V and J ends lost 4 bases and 2 bases, in that order; junction bases with no gene match: 5. CDR3 nucleotides: TGTGCCAGCAGCCCGGTACAGGGGGCCAACTATGGCTACACCTTC. Translated, it gives CASSPVQGANYGYTF.

CDR3 in amino acids: CASSVASGNFNEQFF. CDR3 DNA: TGTGCCAGCAGCGTAGCTAGCGGGAACTTCAATGAGCAGTTCTTC. V usage is TRBV9 and J usage is TRBJ2-1, with 9 bases fitting TRBD2. Looked up from germline, CDR1 is SGDLS and CDR2 is YYNGEE. The CDR3 covers 15 residues. The trim removed 0 bases at V and 6 bases at J, leaving 4 bases unmatched. Filled out from reference TRBV9 and TRBJ2-1, the complete variable domain reads DSGVTQTPKHLITATGQRVTLRCSPRSGDLSVYWYQQSLDQGLQFLIQYYNGEERAKGNILERFSAQQFPDLHSELNLSSLELGDSALYFCASSVASGNFNEQFFGPGTRLTVL.

This clone was seen only a few times. The rearrangement joins TRBV2 to TRBJ2-5; 10 bases align to TRBD1. Germline CDR1 and CDR2: SNHLY and FYNNEI. V gave up 7 bases and J gave up 4 bases; unmatched junction bases: 12. CDR3 length: 16 amino acids. The CDR3 loop is CASTRDRGLSAETQYF. Written as DNA, the CDR3 is TGTGCCAGCACCCGAGACAGGGGGCTATCCGCAGAGACCCAGTACTTC.

The CDR3 bases are TGTGCCAGCTCCCTGTCCGTGGAGAGCCCCTATGGCTACACCTTC. Protein product: CASSLSVESPYGYTF. The chain carries TRBV18 and TRBJ1-2; D not resolved. Germline CDR1 is KGHSH and CDR2 is LQKENI. V lost 6 bases and J 4 bases, leaving 18 bases between the germline ends. This CDR3 spans 15 amino acids.

The rearrangement uses TRBV25-1 and TRBJ2-2; D not certain. The V end lost 8 bases, the J end lost 0 bases, and 19 bases lay between the germline ends. CDR3 length: 17 residues. Per the germline V gene, CDR1 is MGHDK and CDR2 is SYGVNS. The CDR3 protein is CASLKSIPSANTGELFF. The CDR3 DNA is TGTGCCAGCTTGAAATCTATACCCTCCGCGAACACCGGGGAGCTGTTTTTT.

CDR3 DNA sequence: TGCGCCAGCAGCTTATCACGCCCCGGCGGGGAAGAAAAACTGTTTTTT. Translating it yields CASSLSRPGGEEKLFF. This chain joins TRBV5-1 and TRBJ1-4, with no clear D. Trimming removed 2 bases at V and 8 bases at J, with 19 bases between. The V gene's germline CDR1 is SGHRS and CDR2 YFSETQ. The CDR3 is 16 residues long.

The rearrangement uses TRBV21-1 and TRBJ2-7; the table calls TRBD1, which could not be checked here. TRBV21-1 is a pseudogene. This CDR3 spans 15 amino acids. This chain's CDR3 is CASGPPGQKTYEQYF. In DNA form, the CDR3 reads TGTGCCAGCGGGCCCCCTGGACAAAAAACCTACGAGCAGTACTTC.

The chain employs TRBV27 and TRBJ1-4; 7 bases fit TRBD1. Germline V CDR1 and CDR2: MNHEY, SMNVEV (reference sequence). The trim removed 3 bases at V and 7 bases at J, leaving 8 bases unmatched. This CDR3 is 15 amino acids long. The CDR3 spells CASSFSRTGGEKLFF. The CDR3 region has the DNA TGTGCCAGCAGTTTTTCGCGGACAGGAGGTGAAAAACTGTTTTTT. The whole variable domain, filled in from reference TRBV27 and TRBJ1-4, reads EAQVTQNPRYLITVTGKKLTVTCSQNMNHEYMSWYRQDPGLGLRQIYYSMNVEVTDKGDVPEGYKVSRKEKRNFPLILESPSPNQTSLYFCASSFSRTGGEKLFFGSGTQLSVL.

This clone has just a few counts. CDR3 loop: CAWNEITTEAFF. The CDR3 DNA is TGTGCCTGGAACGAAATAACTACTGAAGCTTTCTTT. The V call is TRBV30, the J call TRBJ1-1; no definite D call. Germline V CDR1 and CDR2: GTSNPN, SVGIG (reference sequence). The length of the CDR3 is 12 residues. V was shortened by 4 bases and J by 5 bases, with 11 bases between the two germline ends.